The 9 T cell receptor beta chains listed next were all sequenced from one sample in a study of a mutant IDH1 vaccine in newly diagnosed glioma. Their antigens are not known. Method: immunoSEQ multiplex PCR; TCRdb's copy keeps in-frame clones and lacks some. This sample has approximately 84,000 clones; about 81% occur once, and the top ten carry around 5%. Time point of the sample: week 47, end of study. All doses held 300 ug of mutant IDH1 20-mer peptide, with topical imiquimod. The sample consisted of PBMCs, taken from a glioma patient whose treatment included an IDH1 peptide vaccine. The receptors were gathered from a man between 40 and 49 years old with glioma.

This clone was seen just once. The chain recombines TRBV6-6 with TRBJ2-2, with a tentative D call TRBD1 (7 bases). V was trimmed by 5 bases and J by 5 bases, leaving 15 bases between them. CDR3 size: 15 residues. Germline CDR1 and CDR2: MNHNY and SVGAGI (reference sequence). CDR3 DNA: TGTGCCAGCAGTAACCGCGGGACAGATACCGGGGAGCTGTTTTTT. Translated: CASSNRGTDTGELFF.

The rearrangement links TRBV7-9 to TRBJ1-2, with 8 bases matching TRBD1. The CDR3 runs 15 residues. V lost 4 bases to trimming and J lost 5 bases; unmatched junction nucleotides: 9. CDR1 and CDR2 from the germline V gene are SEHNR and FQNEAQ (reference sequence). CDR3 residues: CASSSGTGDRYGYTF. The CDR3 DNA sequence: TGTGCCAGCAGCTCCGGGACAGGCGATCGGTATGGCTACACCTTC.

This chain joins TRBV28 and TRBJ1-2; maybe TRBD1 (6 bases). The CDR3 spans 16 residues. Germline V gene sequence: CDR1 MDHEN, CDR2 SYDVKM. V lost 3 bases, J lost 4 bases, and 18 bases lay in between. The CDR3 coding sequence is TGTGCCAGCAGTTTTCGGCCGAGGGGGAGATCCTATGGCTACACCTTC. Its protein is CASSFRPRGRSYGYTF.

This clone has only a few counts. The V gene is TRBV28, the J gene TRBJ1-1; D is uncertain. Trimming pared 6 bases from V and 5 bases from J, leaving 13 bases between. The CDR3 is 13 amino acids. Germline values: CDR1 MDHEN, CDR2 SYDVKM. The CDR3 nucleotides are TGTGCCAGCAGGAGAACAGTGAGGACTGAAGCTTTCTTT. It translates to CASRRTVRTEAFF.

CDR3 nucleotides: TGTGCCACTGTAGCGGGGGGAAGCACAGATACGCAGTATTTT. It codes for CATVAGGSTDTQYF. The rearrangement joins TRBV10-3 to TRBJ2-3; 10 positions match TRBD2. The V gene's germline CDR1 is ENHRY and CDR2 SYGVKD. V lost 10 bases to trimming and J lost 0 bases; unmatched junction nucleotides: 4. CDR3 length: 14 residues.

DNA for the CDR3: TGCGCCAGCAGCTTGCTTGACAGGTCAAGGGACGAGCAGTACTTC. It specifies CASSLLDRSRDEQYF. The V gene is TRBV5-1, the J gene TRBJ2-7; TRBD1 might be the D (6 bases). Germline V gene lookup returns CDR1 SGHRS and CDR2 YFSETQ. The CDR3 is 15 residues long. The germline V and J ends were trimmed by 1 base and 5 bases, with 16 bases remaining between them.

The chain has TRBV28 and TRBJ2-1; D unclear. CDR1 and CDR2 from the germline V gene are MDHEN and SYDVKM. The CDR3 is 11 residues long. V lost 7 bases to trimming and J lost 4 bases, with 5 bases between them. The CDR3 reads CASIGYNEQFF. In DNA form, the CDR3 reads TGTGCCAGCATCGGATACAATGAGCAGTTCTTC.

V is TRBV6-1 and J is TRBJ1-5, with D perhaps TRBD1 (5 bases). This CDR3 region has 15 residues. The V end was cut by 4 bases, the J end by 3 bases, with 13 bases between. Germline lookup yields CDR1 MNHNS and CDR2 SASEGT. The CDR3: CASSGRGGLNQPQHF. Written as DNA, the CDR3 is TGTGCCAGCAGTGGCCGCGGGGGACTCAATCAGCCCCAGCATTTT.

The chain recombines TRBV28 with TRBJ2-3; D is uncertain. This CDR3 region has 15 residues. V shed 2 bases and J shed 4 bases, with 13 bases lying between them. Germline V gives CDR1 MDHEN, CDR2 SYDVKM. The CDR3 sequence: CASSLNGHLPDTQYF. CDR3 sequence (DNA): TGTGCCAGCAGTTTAAATGGGCACCTCCCAGATACGCAGTATTTT.